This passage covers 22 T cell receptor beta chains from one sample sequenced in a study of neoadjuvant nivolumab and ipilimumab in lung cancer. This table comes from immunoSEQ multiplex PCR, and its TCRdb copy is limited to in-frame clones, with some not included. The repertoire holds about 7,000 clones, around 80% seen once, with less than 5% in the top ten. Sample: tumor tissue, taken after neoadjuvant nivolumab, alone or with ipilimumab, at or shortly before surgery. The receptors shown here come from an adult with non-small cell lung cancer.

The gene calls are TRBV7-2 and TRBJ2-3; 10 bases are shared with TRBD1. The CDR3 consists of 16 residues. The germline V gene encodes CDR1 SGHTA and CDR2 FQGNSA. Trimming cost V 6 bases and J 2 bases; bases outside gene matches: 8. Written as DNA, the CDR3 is TGTGCCAGCAGACAGACCGGGACAGGGGACACAGATACGCAGTATTTT. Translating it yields CASRQTGTGDTDTQYF.

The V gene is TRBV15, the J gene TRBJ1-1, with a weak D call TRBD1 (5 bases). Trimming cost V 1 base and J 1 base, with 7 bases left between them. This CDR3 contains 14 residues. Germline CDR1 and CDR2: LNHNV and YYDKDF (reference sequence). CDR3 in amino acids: CATSRGQRNTEAFF. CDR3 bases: TGTGCCACCAGCAGAGGACAGAGGAACACTGAAGCTTTCTTT.

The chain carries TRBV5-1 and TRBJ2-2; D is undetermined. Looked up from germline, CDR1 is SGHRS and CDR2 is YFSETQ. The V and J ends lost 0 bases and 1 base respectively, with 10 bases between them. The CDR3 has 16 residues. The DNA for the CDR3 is TGCGCCAGCAGCTTGGCTGGGATAAGGAACACCGGGGAGCTGTTTTTT. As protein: CASSLAGIRNTGELFF.

CDR3 region: CSVDGGGLHYGYTF. The CDR3 region has the DNA TGCAGCGTTGACGGGGGGGGATTACACTATGGCTACACCTTC. This chain uses TRBV29-1 with TRBJ1-2; possible D gene TRBD1, 5 bases. The CDR3 runs 14 residues. Between the trimmed V and J ends, which lost 3 bases and 3 bases, there was a span of 14 bases. Germline CDR1 is SQVTM and CDR2 is ANQGSEA.

CDR3 nucleotide sequence: TGCGCCAGCAGCTTGGCGATAGAGGGGTCCCCCCTAGTTAATACGCAGTATTTT. It specifies CASSLAIEGSPLVNTQYF. This chain links TRBV5-1 with TRBJ2-3; perhaps D is TRBD1 or TRBD2 (5 bases each). The CDR3 loop spans 18 amino acids. V lost 0 bases and J 7 bases, leaving 24 bases between the germline ends. From germline, CDR1 is SGHRS and CDR2 YFSETQ. The full variable domain, with the rest looked up from reference TRBV5-1 and TRBJ2-3, is KAGVTQTPRYLIKTRGQQVTLSCSPISGHRSVSWYQQTPGQGLQFLFEYFSETQRNKGNFPGRFSGRQFSNSRSEMNVSTLELGDSALYLCASSLAIEGSPLVNTQYFGPGTRLTVL.

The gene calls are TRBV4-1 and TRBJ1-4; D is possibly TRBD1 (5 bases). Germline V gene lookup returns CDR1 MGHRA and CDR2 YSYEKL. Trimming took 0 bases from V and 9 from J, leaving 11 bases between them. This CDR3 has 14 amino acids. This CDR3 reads CASSQDIRAQKLFF. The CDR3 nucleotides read TGCGCCAGCAGCCAAGATATCAGGGCCCAAAAACTGTTTTTT.

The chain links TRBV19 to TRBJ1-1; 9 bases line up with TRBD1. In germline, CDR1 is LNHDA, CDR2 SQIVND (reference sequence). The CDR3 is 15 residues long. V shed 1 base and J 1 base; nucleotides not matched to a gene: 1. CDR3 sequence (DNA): TGTGCCAGTAGTATAGCGACAGGGGGGAACACTGAAGCTTTCTTT. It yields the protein CASSIATGGNTEAFF.

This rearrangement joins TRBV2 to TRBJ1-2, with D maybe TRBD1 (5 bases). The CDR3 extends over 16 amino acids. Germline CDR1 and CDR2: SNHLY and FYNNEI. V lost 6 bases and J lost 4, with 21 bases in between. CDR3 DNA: TGTGCCAGCAGAGCTCCAAAGGGGCTCCCTAGCTATGGCTACACCTTC. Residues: CASRAPKGLPSYGYTF.

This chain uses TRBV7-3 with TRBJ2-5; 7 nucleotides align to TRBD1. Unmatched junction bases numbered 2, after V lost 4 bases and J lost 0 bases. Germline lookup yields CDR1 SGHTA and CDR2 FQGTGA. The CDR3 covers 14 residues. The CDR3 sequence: CASSYGTDQETQYF. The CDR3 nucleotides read TGTGCCAGCAGCTACGGGACAGACCAAGAGACCCAGTACTTC.

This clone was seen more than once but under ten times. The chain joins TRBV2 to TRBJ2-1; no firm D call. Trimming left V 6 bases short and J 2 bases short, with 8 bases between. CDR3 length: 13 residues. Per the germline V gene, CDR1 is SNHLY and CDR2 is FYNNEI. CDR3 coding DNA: TGTGCCAGCAGCGGACGGCCCTACAATGAGCAGTTCTTC. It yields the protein CASSGRPYNEQFF.

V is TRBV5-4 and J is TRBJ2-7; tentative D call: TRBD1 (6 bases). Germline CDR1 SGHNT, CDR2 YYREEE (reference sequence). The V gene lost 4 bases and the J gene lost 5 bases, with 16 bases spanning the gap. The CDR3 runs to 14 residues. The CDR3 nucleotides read TGTGCCAGCAGCGGGACGAATAACAGGGACGAGCAGTACTTC. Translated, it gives CASSGTNNRDEQYF.

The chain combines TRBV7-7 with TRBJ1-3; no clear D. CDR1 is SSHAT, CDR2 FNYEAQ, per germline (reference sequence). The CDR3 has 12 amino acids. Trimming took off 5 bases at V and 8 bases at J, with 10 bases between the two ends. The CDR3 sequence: CASSNDLDTIYF. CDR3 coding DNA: TGTGCCAGCAGCAATGATCTGGACACCATATATTTT.

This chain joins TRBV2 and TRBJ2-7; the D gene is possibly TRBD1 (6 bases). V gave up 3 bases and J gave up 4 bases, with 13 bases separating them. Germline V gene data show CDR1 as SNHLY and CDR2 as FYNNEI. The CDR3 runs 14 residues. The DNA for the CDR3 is TGTGCCAGCAGTGATAGGGCCAGGGGTTACGAGCAGTACTTC. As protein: CASSDRARGYEQYF.

Written as DNA, the CDR3 is TGCGCCAGCAGCTTACAGGACAGGGCGAACACCGGGGAGCTGTTTTTT. This codes for CASSLQDRANTGELFF. This chain uses TRBV5-1 with TRBJ2-2, with 8 bases identical to TRBD1. The CDR3 has 16 amino acids. Germline CDR1 and CDR2: SGHRS and YFSETQ. V lost 2 bases, J lost 0 bases, and 3 bases stayed unmatched.

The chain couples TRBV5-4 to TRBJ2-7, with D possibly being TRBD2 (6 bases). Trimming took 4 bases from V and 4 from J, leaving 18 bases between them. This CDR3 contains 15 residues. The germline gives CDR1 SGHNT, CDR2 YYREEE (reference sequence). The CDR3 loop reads CASSLLARGAYEQYF. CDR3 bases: TGTGCCAGCAGCCTCCTCGCCCGCGGGGCTTACGAGCAGTACTTC.

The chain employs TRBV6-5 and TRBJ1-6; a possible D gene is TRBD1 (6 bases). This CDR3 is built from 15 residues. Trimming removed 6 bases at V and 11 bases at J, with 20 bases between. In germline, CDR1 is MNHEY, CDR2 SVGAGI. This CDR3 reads CASRRAGRSGAPLHF. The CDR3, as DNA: TGTGCCAGCAGGCGGGCAGGGAGGTCAGGGGCACCCCTCCACTTT.

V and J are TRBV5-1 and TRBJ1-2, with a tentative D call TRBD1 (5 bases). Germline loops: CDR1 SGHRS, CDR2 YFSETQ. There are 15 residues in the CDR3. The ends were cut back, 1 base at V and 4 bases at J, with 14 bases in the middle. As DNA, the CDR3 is TGCGCCAGCAGCTTGACAGGCCAGGTGGCCTATGGCTACACCTTC. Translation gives CASSLTGQVAYGYTF.

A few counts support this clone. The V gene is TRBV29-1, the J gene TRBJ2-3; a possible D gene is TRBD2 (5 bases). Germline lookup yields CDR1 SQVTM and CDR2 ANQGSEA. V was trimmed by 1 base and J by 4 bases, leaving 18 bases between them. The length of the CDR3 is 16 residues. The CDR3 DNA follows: TGCAGCGTTGAAGCGGGGTATGCCGAAAGGGCAGATACGCAGTATTTT. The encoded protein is CSVEAGYAERADTQYF.

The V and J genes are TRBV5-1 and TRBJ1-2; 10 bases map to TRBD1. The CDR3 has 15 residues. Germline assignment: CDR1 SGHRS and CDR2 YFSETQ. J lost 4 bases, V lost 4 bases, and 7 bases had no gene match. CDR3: CASSPRTGGSYGYTF. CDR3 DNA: TGCGCCAGCAGCCCGAGGACAGGGGGAAGCTATGGCTACACCTTC. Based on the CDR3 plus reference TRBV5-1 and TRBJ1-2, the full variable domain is KAGVTQTPRYLIKTRGQQVTLSCSPISGHRSVSWYQQTPGQGLQFLFEYFSETQRNKGNFPGRFSGRQFSNSRSEMNVSTLELGDSALYLCASSPRTGGSYGYTFGSGTRLTVV.

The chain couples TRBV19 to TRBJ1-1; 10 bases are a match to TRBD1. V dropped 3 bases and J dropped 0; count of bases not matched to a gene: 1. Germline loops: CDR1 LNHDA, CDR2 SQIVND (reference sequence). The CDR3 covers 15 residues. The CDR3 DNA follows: TGTGCCAGTAGTATCGGGACAGGGGTGAACACTGAAGCTTTCTTT. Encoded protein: CASSIGTGVNTEAFF.

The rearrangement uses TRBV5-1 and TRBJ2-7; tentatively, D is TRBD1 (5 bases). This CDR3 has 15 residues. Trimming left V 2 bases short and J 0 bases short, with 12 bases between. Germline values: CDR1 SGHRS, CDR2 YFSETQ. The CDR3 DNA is TGCGCCAGCAGCTTCAGGGTCCTTAGCTCCTACGAGCAGTACTTC. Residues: CASSFRVLSSYEQYF.

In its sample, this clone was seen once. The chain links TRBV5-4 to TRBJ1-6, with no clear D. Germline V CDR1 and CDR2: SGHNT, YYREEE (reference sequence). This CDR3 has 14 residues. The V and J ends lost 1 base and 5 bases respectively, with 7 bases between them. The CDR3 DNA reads TGTGCCAGCAGCTTGCAGACCAATAATTCACCCCTCCACTTT. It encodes CASSLQTNNSPLHF.